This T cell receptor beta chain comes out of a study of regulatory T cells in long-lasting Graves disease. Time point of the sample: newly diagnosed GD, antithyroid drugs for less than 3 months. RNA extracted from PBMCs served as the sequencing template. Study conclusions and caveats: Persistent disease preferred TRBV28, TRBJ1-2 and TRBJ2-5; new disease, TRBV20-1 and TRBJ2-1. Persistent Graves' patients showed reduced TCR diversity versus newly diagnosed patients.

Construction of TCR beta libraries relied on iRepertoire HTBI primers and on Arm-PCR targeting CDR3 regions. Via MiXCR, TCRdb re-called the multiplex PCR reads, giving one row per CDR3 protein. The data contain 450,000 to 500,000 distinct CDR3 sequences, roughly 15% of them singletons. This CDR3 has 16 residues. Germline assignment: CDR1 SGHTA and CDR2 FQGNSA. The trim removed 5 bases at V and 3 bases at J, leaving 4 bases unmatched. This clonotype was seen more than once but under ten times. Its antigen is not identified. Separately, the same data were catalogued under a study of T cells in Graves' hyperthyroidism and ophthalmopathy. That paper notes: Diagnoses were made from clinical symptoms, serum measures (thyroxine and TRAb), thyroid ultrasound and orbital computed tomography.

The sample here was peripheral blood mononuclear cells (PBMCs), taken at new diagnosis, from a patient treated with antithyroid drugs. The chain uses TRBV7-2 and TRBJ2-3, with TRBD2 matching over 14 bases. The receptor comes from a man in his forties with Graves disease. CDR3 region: CASSTRLAGGTDTQYF. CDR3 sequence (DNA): TGTGCCAGCAGCACCAGACTAGCGGGAGGGACAGATACGCAGTATTTT. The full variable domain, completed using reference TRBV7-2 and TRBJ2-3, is GAGVSQSPSNKVTEKGKDVELRCDPISGHTALYWYRQSLGQGLEFLIYFQGNSAPDKSGLPSDRFSAERTGGSVSTLTIQRTQQEDSAVYLCASSTRLAGGTDTQYFGPGTRLTVL.